This is a list of T cell receptor beta chains from one sample in a study of graft-versus-host responses after intestinal transplantation. Data came from immunoSEQ multiplex PCR; TCRdb stores just in-frame clones and leaves some out. The sample shows roughly 120,000 clones, 85% to 95% of them seen only once. These receptors have no known antigen. The sequences come from unstimulated CD8+ T cells sorted from spleen or lymph node cells, collected before transplant. The receptors shown here come from a human donor who was the organ donor for an intestinal transplant. The CDR3 runs from the conserved cysteine through the conserved F or W. D genes are given only for firm matches. Rows give clone size only sometimes, using once, few, many, or a class for an expanded clone.

clone size | J gene | D gene | V gene | CDR3 DNA | CDR3 protein
once | TRBJ2-7 | - | TRBV9 | TGTGCCAGCAGCCCAAGCGGCAAGGGCCTCTCCTACGAGCAGTACTTC | CASSPSGKGLSYEQYF
- | TRBJ1-1 | TRBD1 | TRBV9 | TGTGCCAGCAGCGTAGGGACAGGGGCGGGGATGAACACTGAAGCTTTCTTT | CASSVGTGAGMNTEAFF
- | TRBJ1-4 | - | TRBV7-8 | TGTGCCAGCAGCTTATTTGGTGAGACTAATGAAAAACTGTTTTTT | CASSLFGETNEKLFF
- | TRBJ2-1 | - | TRBV19 | TGTGCCAGTAGTCCGACCGGGCCTAGCTCCTACAATGAGCAGTTCTTC | CASSPTGPSSYNEQFF
- | TRBJ2-3 | - | TRBV28 | TGTGCCAGCAGTTTATGGGGGAGCCGAGGCACAGATACGCAGTATTTT | CASSLWGSRGTDTQYF
- | TRBJ2-2 | TRBD1 | TRBV9 | TGTGCCAGCAGCGTAAGGGGACAGGAGCTCACCGGGGAGCTGTTTTTT | CASSVRGQELTGELFF
- | TRBJ2-1 | - | TRBV5-1 | TGCGCCAGCAGCCGGACTACCAACAATGAGCAGTTCTTC | CASSRTTNNEQFF
- | TRBJ2-3 | - | TRBV19 | TGTGCCAGTAGTGGGAGCGCGCTCGATACGCAGTATTTT | CASSGSALDTQYF
- | TRBJ2-3 | TRBD1 | TRBV4-1 | TGCGCCAGCAGCCAGACCACTTTCCCGACAGGGGCAGATACGCAGTATTTT | CASSQTTFPTGADTQYF
- | TRBJ2-5 | - | TRBV28 | TGTGCCAGCACCCGGATTACGGGGGAGACCCAGTACTTC | CASTRITGETQYF
- | TRBJ2-7 | TRBD2 | TRBV7-9 | TGTGCCAGCAGAACCGGGAGGGACTACGAGCAGTACTTC | CASRTGRDYEQYF
- | TRBJ2-1 | - | TRBV9 | TGTGCCAGCAGCCCCTGGGACGGAGACAATGAGCAGTTCTTC | CASSPWDGDNEQFF
- | TRBJ2-6 | TRBD1 | TRBV6-1 | TGTGCCGGCAGTGAAAGAGGACAGGGGATCGCTGGGGCCAACGTCCTGACTTTC | CAGSERGQGIAGANVLTF
- | TRBJ1-2 | TRBD1 | TRBV28 | TGTGCCAGCAGACCGAGGGGACAGAGCTATGGCTACACCTTC | CASRPRGQSYGYTF
once | TRBJ2-2 | - | TRBV7-9 | TGTGCCAGCAGCTCCACTGACGAGAACACCGGGGAGCTGTTTTTT | CASSSTDENTGELFF
- | TRBJ2-7 | - | TRBV5-8 | TGTGCCAGCAGCTTGGAGGGTCTCCCGTACGAGCAGTACTTC | CASSLEGLPYEQYF
- | TRBJ1-5 | TRBD1 | TRBV6-6 | TGTGCCAGCAGTTCCGACGCGACAGGGGCAAATCAGCCCCAGCATTTT | CASSSDATGANQPQHF
once | TRBJ1-1 | - | TRBV5-6 | TGTGCCAGCAGCTTAAGGGTGGGTACTGAAGCTTTCTTT | CASSLRVGTEAFF
- | TRBJ2-1 | TRBD2 | TRBV27 | TGTGCCAGCAGTTTAGGGTATCCTAGCGGGGTTAACAATGAGCAGTTCTTC | CASSLGYPSGVNNEQFF
- | TRBJ2-3 | - | TRBV7-2 | TGTGCCAGCGCTTATGGGGATACGCAGTATTTT | CASAYGDTQYF
- | TRBJ1-2 | TRBD1 | TRBV25-1 | TGTGCCAGCTCGATGGGACAGGGTCTCTATGGCTACACCTTC | CASSMGQGLYGYTF
- | TRBJ2-4 | TRBD1 | TRBV11-2 | TGTGCCAGCAGCTTAGGGGACAGGCCCCGGAAAAACATTCAGTACTTC | CASSLGDRPRKNIQYF
- | TRBJ2-1 | TRBD2 | TRBV12-5 | TGTGCTAGTGGTCCCAGTGGGAGGGGAGCGTCCGCGGAGCAGTTCTTC | CASGPSGRGASAEQFF
- | TRBJ2-1 | TRBD2 | TRBV7-8 | TGTGCCAGCAGCTTAGAGGGCGCTAGCGGGAGCTCCGAGCAGTTCTTC | CASSLEGASGSSEQFF
- | TRBJ2-1 | TRBD2 | TRBV7-2 | TGTGCCAGCAGCCCGAAGGGGCTAGCGGCCTACAATGAGCAGTTCTTC | CASSPKGLAAYNEQFF
- | TRBJ2-3 | TRBD2 | TRBV28 | TGTGCCAGCAGTAATAATGTGGGAGGGCCTACAGATACGCAGTATTTT | CASSNNVGGPTDTQYF
- | TRBJ2-7 | TRBD2 | TRBV15 | TGTGCCACCAGCAGAGAGCGGGAGGGAACCTACGAGCAGTACTTC | CATSREREGTYEQYF
few | TRBJ1-5 | - | TRBV6-5 | TGTGCCAGCAGTTATGGGGCAAGGCAGCCCCAGCATTTT | CASSYGARQPQHF
- | TRBJ2-7 | TRBD2 | TRBV19 | TGTGCCAGTAGTTGGGGACTAGCGGGAGATGGGTACGAGCAGTACTTC | CASSWGLAGDGYEQYF
- | TRBJ2-1 | - | TRBV7-9 | TGTGCCAGCAGCTTAGAAGCCAACTACAATGAGCAGTTCTTC | CASSLEANYNEQFF
once | TRBJ2-7 | - | TRBV9 | TGTGCCAGCAGCGTCTCGTCTGGGGGCGAGCAGTACTTC | CASSVSSGGEQYF
- | TRBJ2-2 | - | TRBV5-6 | TGTGCCAGCAGCTTAGGGGGCACCGGGGAGCTGTTTTTT | CASSLGGTGELFF
- | TRBJ2-6 | - | TRBV7-9 | TGTGCCAGCAGCTTAGAACCTCTCGGGGCCAACGTCCTGACTTTC | CASSLEPLGANVLTF